Detailed here is one TCR beta chain. What it binds is unknown. This record comes from a study of OX40 agonist ivuxolimab in advanced cancers. Points from the study as a whole: The study found among the lowest clonal expansion in partial responders at 0.1-3.0 mg/kg. Expanded clones were, on average, more numerous in CD8+ T cells than in CD4+.

Sequencing was performed with immunoSEQ multiplex PCR; in TCRdb, only in-frame clones are kept and a portion is missing. The sample lists 65,000 to 90,000 clones, approximately 86% occurring once. This receptor was taken from an adult with an advanced solid tumor such as melanoma, head and neck, liver or kidney cancer. The specimen was CD4+ or CD8+ T cells sorted from blood, collected in a trial of the OX40 agonist ivuxolimab.

The CDR3: CASFVGGRTGELFF. The CDR3 DNA reads as TGTGCCAGCTTTGTCGGCGGGAGAACCGGGGAGCTGTTTTTT. The rearrangement joins TRBV7-2 to TRBJ2-2; 7 positions agree with TRBD2. CDR1 and CDR2 from the germline V gene are SGHTA and FQGNSA. This CDR3 comprises 14 residues. V lost 8 bases to trimming and J lost 5 bases; unmatched junction nucleotides: 8.